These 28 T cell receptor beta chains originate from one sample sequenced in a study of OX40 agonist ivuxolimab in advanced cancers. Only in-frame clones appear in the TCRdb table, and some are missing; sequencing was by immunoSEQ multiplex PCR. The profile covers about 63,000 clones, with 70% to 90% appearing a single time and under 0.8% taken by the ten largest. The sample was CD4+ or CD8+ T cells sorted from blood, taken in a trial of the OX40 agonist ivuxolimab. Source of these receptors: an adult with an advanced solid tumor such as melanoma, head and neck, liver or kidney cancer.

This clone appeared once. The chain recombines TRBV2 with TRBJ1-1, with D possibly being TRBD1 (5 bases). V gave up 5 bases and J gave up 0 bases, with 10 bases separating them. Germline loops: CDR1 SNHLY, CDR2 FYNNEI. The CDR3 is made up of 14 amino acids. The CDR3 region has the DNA TGTGCCAGCAGTAACCCAGGGATGAACACTGAAGCTTTCTTT. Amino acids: CASSNPGMNTEAFF.

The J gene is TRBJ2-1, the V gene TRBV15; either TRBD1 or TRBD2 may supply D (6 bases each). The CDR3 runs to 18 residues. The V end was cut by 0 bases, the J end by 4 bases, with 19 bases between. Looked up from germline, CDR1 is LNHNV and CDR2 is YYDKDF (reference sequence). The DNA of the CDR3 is TGTGCCACCAGCAGAGATTACCCCGGGGGCGGGATGTACAATGAGCAGTTCTTC. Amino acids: CATSRDYPGGGMYNEQFF. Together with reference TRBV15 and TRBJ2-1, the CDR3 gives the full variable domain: DAMVIQNPRYQVTQFGKPVTLSCSQTLNHNVMYWYQQKSSQAPKLLFHYYDKDFNNEADTPDNFQSRRPNTSFCFLDIRSPGLGDTAMYLCATSRDYPGGGMYNEQFFGPGTRLTVL.

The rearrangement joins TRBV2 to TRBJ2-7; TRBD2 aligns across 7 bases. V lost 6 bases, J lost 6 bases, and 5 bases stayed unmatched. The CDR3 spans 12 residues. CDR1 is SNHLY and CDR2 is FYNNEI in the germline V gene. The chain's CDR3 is CASSGPGGEQYF. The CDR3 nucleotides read TGTGCCAGCAGCGGGCCGGGGGGCGAGCAGTACTTC.

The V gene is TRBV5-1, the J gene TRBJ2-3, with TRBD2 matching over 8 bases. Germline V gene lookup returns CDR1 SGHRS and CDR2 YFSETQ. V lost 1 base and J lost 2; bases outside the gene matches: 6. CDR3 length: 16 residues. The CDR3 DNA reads TGCGCCAGCAGCTTGCCGACTAGCGAATCCACAGATACGCAGTATTTT. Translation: CASSLPTSESTDTQYF.

CDR3 sequence: CASSLTPNRVDGNTIYF. CDR3 bases: TGCGCCAGCAGCCTAACTCCTAACAGGGTAGACGGAAACACCATATATTTT. J is TRBJ1-3 and V is TRBV4-1, with D possibly matching TRBD1 (6 bases). Trimming shortened V by 4 bases and J by 4 bases, and 20 bases separated the two germline ends. The germline gives CDR1 MGHRA, CDR2 YSYEKL. This CDR3 comprises 17 residues.

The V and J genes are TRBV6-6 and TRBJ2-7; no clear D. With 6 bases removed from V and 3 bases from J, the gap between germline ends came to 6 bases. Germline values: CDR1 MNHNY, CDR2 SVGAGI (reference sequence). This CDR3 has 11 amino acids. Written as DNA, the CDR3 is TGTGCCAGCAGACGCCTCTACGAGCAGTACTTC. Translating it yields CASRRLYEQYF.

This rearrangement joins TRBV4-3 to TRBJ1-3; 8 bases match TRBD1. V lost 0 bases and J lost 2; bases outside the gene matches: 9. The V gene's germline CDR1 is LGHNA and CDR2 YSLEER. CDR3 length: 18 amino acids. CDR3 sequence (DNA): TGCGCCAGCAGCCAAGATAGGGGCAGGGGGCGAGCTGGAAACACCATATATTTT. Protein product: CASSQDRGRGRAGNTIYF.

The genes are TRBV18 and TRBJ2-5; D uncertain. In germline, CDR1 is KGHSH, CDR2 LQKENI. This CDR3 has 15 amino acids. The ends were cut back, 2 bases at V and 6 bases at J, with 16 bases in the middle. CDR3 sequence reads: CASSPDSPRAKTQYF. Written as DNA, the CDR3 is TGTGCCAGCTCACCAGACTCTCCTAGGGCTAAGACCCAGTACTTC.

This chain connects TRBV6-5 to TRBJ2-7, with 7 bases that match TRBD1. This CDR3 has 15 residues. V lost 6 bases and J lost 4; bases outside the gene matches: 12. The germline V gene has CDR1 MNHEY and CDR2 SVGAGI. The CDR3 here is CASRPTGAEGYEQYF. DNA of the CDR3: TGTGCCAGCAGACCCACAGGGGCGGAAGGGTACGAGCAGTACTTC.

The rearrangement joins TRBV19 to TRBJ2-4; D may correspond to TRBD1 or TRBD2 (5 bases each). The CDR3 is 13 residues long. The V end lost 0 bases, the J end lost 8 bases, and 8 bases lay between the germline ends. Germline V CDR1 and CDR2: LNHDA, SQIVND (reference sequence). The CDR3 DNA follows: TGTGCCAGTAGTATAGAGGGGGTGCACATTCAGTACTTC. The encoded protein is CASSIEGVHIQYF.

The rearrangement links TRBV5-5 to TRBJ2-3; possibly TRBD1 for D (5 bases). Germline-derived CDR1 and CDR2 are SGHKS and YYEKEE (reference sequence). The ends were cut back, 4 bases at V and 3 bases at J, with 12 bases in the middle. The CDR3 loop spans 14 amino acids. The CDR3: CASSRTTATDTQYF. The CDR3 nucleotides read TGTGCCAGCAGCAGGACAACAGCGACAGATACGCAGTATTTT.

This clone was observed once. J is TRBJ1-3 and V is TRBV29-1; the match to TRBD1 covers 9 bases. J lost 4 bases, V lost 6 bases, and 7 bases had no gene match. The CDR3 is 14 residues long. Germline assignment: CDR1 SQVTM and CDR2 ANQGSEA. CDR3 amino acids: CSVGTGSKGNTIYF. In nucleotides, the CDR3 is TGCAGCGTCGGGACAGGGTCTAAAGGAAACACCATATATTTT.

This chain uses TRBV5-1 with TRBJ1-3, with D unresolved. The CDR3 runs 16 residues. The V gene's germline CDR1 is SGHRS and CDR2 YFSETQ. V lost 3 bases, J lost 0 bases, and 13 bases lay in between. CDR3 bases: TGCGCCAGCAGCTCAAGGACCGCCAGCTCTGGAAACACCATATATTTT. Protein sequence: CASSSRTASSGNTIYF.

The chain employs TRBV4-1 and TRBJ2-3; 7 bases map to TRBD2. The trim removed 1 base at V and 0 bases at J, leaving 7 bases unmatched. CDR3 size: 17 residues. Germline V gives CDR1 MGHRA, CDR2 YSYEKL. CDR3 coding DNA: TGCGCCAGCAGCCAAGTTGCAGGGAGGGCTAGCACAGATACGCAGTATTTT. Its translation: CASSQVAGRASTDTQYF.

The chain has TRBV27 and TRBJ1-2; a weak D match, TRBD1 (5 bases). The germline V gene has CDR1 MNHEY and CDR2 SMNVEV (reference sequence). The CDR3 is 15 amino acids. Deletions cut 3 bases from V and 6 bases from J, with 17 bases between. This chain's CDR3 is CASSFQGWPPNGYTF. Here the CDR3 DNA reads TGTGCCAGCAGTTTTCAGGGTTGGCCCCCAAATGGCTACACCTTC.

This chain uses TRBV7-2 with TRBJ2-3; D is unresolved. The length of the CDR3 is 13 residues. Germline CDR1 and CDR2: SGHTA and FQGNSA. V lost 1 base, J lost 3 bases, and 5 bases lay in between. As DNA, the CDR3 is TGTGCCAGCAGCTTAGTGTGGACAGATACGCAGTATTTT. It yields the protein CASSLVWTDTQYF.

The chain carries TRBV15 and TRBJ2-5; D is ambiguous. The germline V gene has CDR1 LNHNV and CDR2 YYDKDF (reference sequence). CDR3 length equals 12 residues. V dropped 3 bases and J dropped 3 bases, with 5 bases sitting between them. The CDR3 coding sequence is TGTGCCACCAGCAGGGACGAAGAGACCCAGTACTTC. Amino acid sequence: CATSRDEETQYF.

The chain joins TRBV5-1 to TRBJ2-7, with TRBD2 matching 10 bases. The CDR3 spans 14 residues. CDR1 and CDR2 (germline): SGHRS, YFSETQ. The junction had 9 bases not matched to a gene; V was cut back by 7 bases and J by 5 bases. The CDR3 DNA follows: TGCGCCAGCCTAGCGGTAGCGGGAGGCGACGAGCAGTACTTC. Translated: CASLAVAGGDEQYF.

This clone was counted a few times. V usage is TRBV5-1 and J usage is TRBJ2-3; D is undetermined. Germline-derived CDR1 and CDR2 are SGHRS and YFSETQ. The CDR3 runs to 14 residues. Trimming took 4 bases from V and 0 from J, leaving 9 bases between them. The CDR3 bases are TGCGCCAGCAGCATAGCTGCTAGCACAGATACGCAGTATTTT. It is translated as CASSIAASTDTQYF.

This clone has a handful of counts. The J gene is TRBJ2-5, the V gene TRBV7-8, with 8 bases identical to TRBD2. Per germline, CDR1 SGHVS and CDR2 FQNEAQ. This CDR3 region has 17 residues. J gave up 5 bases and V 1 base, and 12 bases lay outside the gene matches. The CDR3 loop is CASSLEAHGRAGETQYF. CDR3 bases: TGTGCCAGCAGCTTAGAGGCTCACGGGAGGGCGGGGGAGACCCAGTACTTC.

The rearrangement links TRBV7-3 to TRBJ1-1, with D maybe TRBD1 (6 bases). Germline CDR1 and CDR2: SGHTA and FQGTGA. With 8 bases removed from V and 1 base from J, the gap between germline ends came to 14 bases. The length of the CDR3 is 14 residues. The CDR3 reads CASSPGHSNTEAFF. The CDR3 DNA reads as TGTGCCAGCTCACCGGGACACTCGAACACTGAAGCTTTCTTT.

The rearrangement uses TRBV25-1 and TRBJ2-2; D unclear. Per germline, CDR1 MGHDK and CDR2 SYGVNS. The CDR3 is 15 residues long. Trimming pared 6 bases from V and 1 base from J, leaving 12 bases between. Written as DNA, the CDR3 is TGTGCCAGCAGCGACTTTAGCCGGAACACCGGGGAGCTGTTTTTT. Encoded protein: CASSDFSRNTGELFF. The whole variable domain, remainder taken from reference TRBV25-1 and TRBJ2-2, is EADIYQTPRYLVIGTGKKITLECSQTMGHDKMYWYQQDPGMELHLIHYSYGVNSTEKGDLSSESTVSRIRTEHFPLTLESARPSHTSQYLCASSDFSRNTGELFFGEGSRLTVL.

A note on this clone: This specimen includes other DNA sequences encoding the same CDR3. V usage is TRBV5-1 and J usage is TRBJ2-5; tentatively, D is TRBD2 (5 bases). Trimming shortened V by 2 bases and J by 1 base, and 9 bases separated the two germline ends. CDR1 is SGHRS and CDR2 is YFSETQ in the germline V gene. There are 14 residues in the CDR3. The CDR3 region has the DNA TGCGCCAGCAGCTTAGGACTGCTCCAAGAGACCCAGTACTTC. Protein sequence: CASSLGLLQETQYF. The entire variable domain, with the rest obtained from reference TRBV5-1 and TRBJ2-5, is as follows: KAGVTQTPRYLIKTRGQQVTLSCSPISGHRSVSWYQQTPGQGLQFLFEYFSETQRNKGNFPGRFSGRQFSNSRSEMNVSTLELGDSALYLCASSLGLLQETQYFGPGTRLLVL.

The CDR3 bases are TGTGCCAGCAGTGGGGACCGGGGGGGAAAACTGTTTTTT. This encodes CASSGDRGGKLFF. The chain links TRBV6-1 to TRBJ1-4; perhaps TRBD1 as D (5 bases). V gave up 4 bases and J gave up 10 bases, with 13 bases separating them. CDR3 length: 13 amino acids. In germline, CDR1 is MNHNS, CDR2 SASEGT.

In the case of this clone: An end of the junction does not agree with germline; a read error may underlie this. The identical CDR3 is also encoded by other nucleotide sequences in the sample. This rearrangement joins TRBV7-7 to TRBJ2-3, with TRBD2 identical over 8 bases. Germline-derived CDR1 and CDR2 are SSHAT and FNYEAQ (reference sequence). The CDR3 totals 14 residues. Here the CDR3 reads CASSPGGRTDTQYF. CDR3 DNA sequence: TGTGCTAGCAGCCCGGGAGGGCGCACAGATACGCAGTATTTT.

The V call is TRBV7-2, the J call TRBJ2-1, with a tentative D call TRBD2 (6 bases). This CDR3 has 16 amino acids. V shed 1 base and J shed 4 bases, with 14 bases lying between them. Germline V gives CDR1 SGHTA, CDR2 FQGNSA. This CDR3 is CASSLVYGSGYNEQFF. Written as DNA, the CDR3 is TGTGCCAGCAGCTTAGTATACGGGAGCGGATACAATGAGCAGTTCTTC.

For the CDR3, the DNA is TGTGCCAGCAGCCGGGACAGGGGGCATTTCGATGAGCAGTTCTTC. It encodes CASSRDRGHFDEQFF. The V call is TRBV7-8, the J call TRBJ2-1; 12 nucleotides line up with TRBD1. There are 15 residues in the CDR3. Germline assignment: CDR1 SGHVS and CDR2 FQNEAQ. V shed 5 bases and J 8 bases; nucleotides not matched to a gene: 7.

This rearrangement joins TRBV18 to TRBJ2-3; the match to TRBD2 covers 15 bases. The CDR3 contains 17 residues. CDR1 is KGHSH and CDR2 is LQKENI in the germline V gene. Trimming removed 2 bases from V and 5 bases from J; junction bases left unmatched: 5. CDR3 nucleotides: TGTGCCAGCTCACCAGGGACTAGCGGGAGGTTTGGAGATACGCAGTATTTT. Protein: CASSPGTSGRFGDTQYF.